Below are 17 T cell receptor beta chains sequenced from a single sample in a study of OX40 agonist ivuxolimab in advanced cancers. The assay was immunoSEQ multiplex PCR, and TCRdb's table has in-frame clones only and misses some. The sample gives approximately 46,000 clones, nearly 80% of which show up once; 3.9% is in the top ten. The sequences come from CD4+ or CD8+ T cells sorted from blood, collected in a trial of the OX40 agonist ivuxolimab. These receptor sequences come from an adult with an advanced solid tumor such as melanoma, head and neck, liver or kidney cancer.

The chain links TRBV5-4 to TRBJ2-7; 12 nucleotides match TRBD2. V lost 0 bases to trimming and J lost 1 base; unmatched junction nucleotides: 2. The CDR3 runs to 16 residues. CDR1 and CDR2 (germline): SGHNT, YYREEE (reference sequence). As DNA, the CDR3 is TGTGCCAGCAGCTTGGGGACTAGCGGGGTTTCCTACGAGCAGTACTTC. Amino acids: CASSLGTSGVSYEQYF.

This clone came up a few times. The J gene is TRBJ2-3, the V gene TRBV2; 7 nucleotides match TRBD1. Germline V gene data show CDR1 as SNHLY and CDR2 as FYNNEI. V lost 3 bases to trimming and J lost 3 bases; unmatched junction nucleotides: 3. The CDR3 extends over 14 amino acids. In DNA, the CDR3 is TGTGCCAGCAGTGACAACAGGGGAACAGATACGCAGTATTTT. It is translated as CASSDNRGTDTQYF.

This clone has just one count. The rearrangement links TRBV27 to TRBJ1-5; tentatively, D is TRBD1 (5 bases). Germline V CDR1 and CDR2: MNHEY, SMNVEV (reference sequence). The CDR3 is made up of 16 amino acids. Trimming cost V 6 bases and J 4 bases, with 19 bases left between them. In DNA form, the CDR3 reads TGTGCCAGCAGGATTATTCCAGGGACCTTGAATCAGCCCCAGCATTTT. Protein product: CASRIIPGTLNQPQHF.

The chain carries TRBV16 and TRBJ2-1; unclear D gene. The germline V and J ends were trimmed by 0 bases and 8 bases, with 14 bases remaining between them. Per the germline V gene, CDR1 is KGHSY and CDR2 is FQNENV. The CDR3 has 15 amino acids. The CDR3 region has the DNA TGTGCCAGCAGCCAATCCTTTGGCGGTCGTTATGAGCAGTTCTTC. It is translated as CASSQSFGGRYEQFF.

The chain recombines TRBV7-2 with TRBJ2-7; 10 bases map to TRBD2. CDR3 size: 15 residues. Trimming took 7 bases from V and 2 from J; bases not matched to a gene: 8. CDR1 is SGHTA, CDR2 FQGNSA, per germline. Here the CDR3 DNA reads TGTGCCAGCACCTCAATAGCGGGGGGTACCTACGAGCAGTACTTC. It specifies CASTSIAGGTYEQYF.

The gene calls are TRBV12-5 and TRBJ2-1; 8 bases are shared with TRBD2. Looked up from germline, CDR1 is LGHNT and CDR2 is FRNRAP. Trimming at V came to 6 bases and at J to 4 bases, leaving 5 bases not matched to a gene. The CDR3 is made up of 14 amino acids. The CDR3 sequence: CASGRGAVYNEQFF. The CDR3 DNA is TGTGCTAGTGGGCGGGGGGCTGTTTACAATGAGCAGTTCTTC.

V usage is TRBV11-3 and J usage is TRBJ2-3; 7 bases align to TRBD1. Germline CDR1 and CDR2: SGHNT and YENEEA. The ends lost 1 base at V and 4 bases at J; junction bases unmatched: 5. The length of the CDR3 is 15 residues. CDR3 protein: CASSLVGTEADTQYF. For the CDR3, the DNA is TGTGCCAGCAGCTTAGTGGGGACAGAGGCAGATACGCAGTATTTT.

This chain's CDR3 is CASSFQPNTEAFF. DNA for the CDR3: TGTGCCAGCAGCTTTCAACCGAACACTGAAGCTTTCTTT. V is TRBV7-9 and J is TRBJ1-1; D is uncertain. The CDR3 has 13 amino acids. The ends were cut back, 3 bases at V and 1 base at J, with 6 bases in the middle. CDR1 and CDR2 from the germline V gene are SEHNR and FQNEAQ (reference sequence).

The J gene is TRBJ2-5, the V gene TRBV11-2; a possible D gene is TRBD2 (7 bases). With 2 bases removed from V and 4 bases from J, the gap between germline ends came to 17 bases. The CDR3 has 16 amino acids. Germline-derived CDR1 and CDR2 are SGHAT and FQNNGV. Here the CDR3 reads CASSLSSGGGGETQYF. The CDR3 DNA sequence: TGTGCCAGCAGCTTATCTAGCGGAGGGGGAGGAGAGACCCAGTACTTC.

In DNA form, the CDR3 reads TGCGCCAGCAGCCAAGCAAGCAGTCCACCCTCCTACGAGCAGTACTTC. The encoded protein is CASSQASSPPSYEQYF. J is TRBJ2-7 and V is TRBV4-3; no reliable D call. The CDR3 consists of 16 residues. V was clipped by 1 base and J by 0 bases, with 13 bases between them. Germline V gene sequence: CDR1 LGHNA, CDR2 YSLEER.

The chain combines TRBV14 with TRBJ2-1, with no clear D. Trimming took off 0 bases at V and 4 bases at J, with 7 bases between the two ends. Germline CDR1 SGHDN, CDR2 FVKESK. CDR3 length: 14 amino acids. The CDR3 nucleotides read TGTGCCAGCAGCCAAGAACAGATTTACAATGAGCAGTTCTTC. This codes for CASSQEQIYNEQFF. Full variable domain (rest looked up from reference TRBV14 and TRBJ2-1): EAGVTQFPSHSVIEKGQTVTLRCDPISGHDNLYWYRRVMGKEIKFLLHFVKESKQDESGMPNNRFLAERTGGTYSTLKVQPAELEDSGVYFCASSQEQIYNEQFFGPGTRLTVL.

In this sample, this clone turned up once. The chain links TRBV28 to TRBJ1-2; D is unclear. Looked up from germline, CDR1 is MDHEN and CDR2 is SYDVKM. With 2 bases removed from V and 5 bases from J, the gap between germline ends came to 15 bases. This CDR3 has 15 amino acids. The CDR3 region is CASSLEDAVGYGYTF. CDR3 DNA sequence: TGTGCCAGCAGTTTAGAAGATGCCGTGGGGTATGGCTACACCTTC.

The table lists this clone with a count of one. The chain couples TRBV5-1 to TRBJ2-2; TRBD1 aligns across 9 bases. Trimming at V came to 6 bases and at J to 9 bases, leaving 9 bases not matched to a gene. The V gene's germline CDR1 is SGHRS and CDR2 YFSETQ. There are 14 residues in the CDR3. The CDR3 is CASTPGQGFRELFF. The CDR3 DNA reads as TGCGCCAGCACCCCGGGACAGGGATTCCGGGAGCTGTTTTTT. The variable domain in full, completed from reference TRBV5-1 and TRBJ2-2, reads KAGVTQTPRYLIKTRGQQVTLSCSPISGHRSVSWYQQTPGQGLQFLFEYFSETQRNKGNFPGRFSGRQFSNSRSEMNVSTLELGDSALYLCASTPGQGFRELFFGEGSRLTVL.

The chain's CDR3 is CASSLEGQGARGYTF. As DNA, the CDR3 is TGCGCCAGCAGCTTGGAAGGACAGGGGGCGAGGGGCTACACCTTC. The chain recombines TRBV5-1 with TRBJ1-2; 11 positions agree with TRBD1. CDR3 length: 15 residues. J lost 8 bases, V lost 0 bases, and 6 bases had no gene match. CDR1 is SGHRS and CDR2 is YFSETQ in the germline V gene.

This clone was seen only a few times. The chain uses TRBV7-3 and TRBJ2-3; 9 nucleotides line up with TRBD2. J lost 1 base, V lost 2 bases, and 7 bases had no gene match. Germline lookup yields CDR1 SGHTA and CDR2 FQGTGA. The CDR3 contains 17 residues. The CDR3 DNA reads TGTGCCAGCAGCTTATCGCGCGGGAGGGTGGGCACAGATACGCAGTATTTT. This translates into CASSLSRGRVGTDTQYF.

V is TRBV7-3 and J is TRBJ2-5; D unresolved. Trimming cost V 2 bases and J 4 bases, with 8 bases left between them. Germline V lookup: CDR1 SGHTA, CDR2 FQGTGA. The CDR3 is 13 residues long. The CDR3 region has the DNA TGTGCCAGCAGCTTACAGCCTGGAGAGACCCAGTACTTC. This gives the protein CASSLQPGETQYF.

The chain recombines TRBV5-1 with TRBJ2-2; 7 nucleotides match TRBD1. CDR1 and CDR2 (germline): SGHRS, YFSETQ. V gave up 0 bases and J gave up 7 bases; unmatched junction bases: 9. This CDR3 is built from 16 residues. The chain's CDR3 is CASSLVPRQGHGELFF. The CDR3, as DNA: TGCGCCAGCAGCTTGGTCCCGCGACAGGGTCACGGGGAGCTGTTTTTT.